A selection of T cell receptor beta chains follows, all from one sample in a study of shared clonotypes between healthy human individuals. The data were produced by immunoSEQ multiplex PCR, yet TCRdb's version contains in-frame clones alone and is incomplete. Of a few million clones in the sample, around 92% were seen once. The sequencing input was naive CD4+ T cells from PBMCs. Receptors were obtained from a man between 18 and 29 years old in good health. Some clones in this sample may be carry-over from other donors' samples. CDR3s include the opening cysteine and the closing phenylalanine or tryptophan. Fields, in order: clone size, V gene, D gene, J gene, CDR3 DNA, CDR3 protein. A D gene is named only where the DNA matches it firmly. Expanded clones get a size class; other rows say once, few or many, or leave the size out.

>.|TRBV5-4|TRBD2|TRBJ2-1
TGTGCCAGCAGCTTGGGGCTAGCGGGAGGGAGTTACTACAATGAGCAGTTCTTC
CASSLGLAGGSYYNEQFF
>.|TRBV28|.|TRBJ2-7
TGTGCCAGCAGTTTCTCAGGCGTAGGCTCCTACGAGCAGTACTTC
CASSFSGVGSYEQYF
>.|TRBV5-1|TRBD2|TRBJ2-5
TGCGCCAGCAGCCGCAAGCGGGACCCCCAAGAGACCCAGTACTTC
CASSRKRDPQETQYF
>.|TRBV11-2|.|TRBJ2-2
TGTGCCAGCAGCCGGGGCTCGAACACCGGGGAGCTGTTTTTT
CASSRGSNTGELFF
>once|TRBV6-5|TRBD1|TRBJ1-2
TGTGCCAGCAGTTCGCCTGACAGGGGGCATGGAGGCTACACCTTC
CASSSPDRGHGGYTF
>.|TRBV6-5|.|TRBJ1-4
TGTGCCAGCAGAAGGGGCGATGAAAAACTGTTTTTT
CASRRGDEKLFF
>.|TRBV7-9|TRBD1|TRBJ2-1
TGTGCCAGCAGTCGGCTCGGGACAGGGACGATCAATGAGCAGTTCTTC
CASSRLGTGTINEQFF
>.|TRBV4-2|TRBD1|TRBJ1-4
TGTGCCAGCAGCCCGTGGGGCAGGGGGAACCGTGGGACTAATGAAAAACTGTTTTTT
CASSPWGRGNRGTNEKLFF
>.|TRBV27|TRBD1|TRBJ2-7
TGTGCCAGCAGTCGGACAGGGACTCTCGAGCAGTACTTC
CASSRTGTLEQYF
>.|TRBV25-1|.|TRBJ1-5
TGTGCCAGCAGGGGAAACAATCAGCCCCAGCATTTT
CASRGNNQPQHF
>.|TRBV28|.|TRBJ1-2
TGTGCCAGCAGTTCCCCGGGCGGAGGAACCTATGGCTACACCTTC
CASSSPGGGTYGYTF
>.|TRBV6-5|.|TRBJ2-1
TGTGCCAGCAGGCTGGGAAGTCCCTCATACAATGAGCAGTTCTTC
CASRLGSPSYNEQFF
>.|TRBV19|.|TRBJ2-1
TGTGCCAGTAGTCTCTTGACAGGTCTTGAGTCCTACAATGAGCAGTTCTTC
CASSLLTGLESYNEQFF
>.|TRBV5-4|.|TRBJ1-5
TGTGCCAGCAGCTTGGACGGCAATCAGCCCCAGCATTTT
CASSLDGNQPQHF
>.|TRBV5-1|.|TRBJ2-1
TGCGCCAGCAGCTTGAGTCTTCCCCCGTATGAGCAGTTCTTC
CASSLSLPPYEQFF
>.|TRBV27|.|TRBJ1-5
TGTGCCAGCTGGTTAACAGAATTTTTCTATAGCAATCAGCCCCAGCATTTT
CASWLTEFFYSNQPQHF
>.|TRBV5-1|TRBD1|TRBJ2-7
TGCGCCAGCAGCTTGGGGGCTACCCAACAGGGGAGCGAGCAGTACTTC
CASSLGATQQGSEQYF
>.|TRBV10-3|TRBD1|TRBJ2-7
TGTGCCATCAGTGAGACAGGGGCAGGGGGTCTCTACGAGCAGTACTTC
CAISETGAGGLYEQYF
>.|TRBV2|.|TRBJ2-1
TGTGCCAGCAGCCCGACCCGGGACTGGACAAGCGGGCAGTTCTTC
CASSPTRDWTSGQFF
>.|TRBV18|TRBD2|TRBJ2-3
TGTGCCAGCTCACCTAGGACTAGCGGGAGTGCCACGCAGTATTTT
CASSPRTSGSATQYF
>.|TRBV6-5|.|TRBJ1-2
TGTGCCAGCAGTTATGGTGGAACCTATGGCTACACCTTC
CASSYGGTYGYTF
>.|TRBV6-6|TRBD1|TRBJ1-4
TGTGCCAGCAGTTTTCGCAGGGGGTCTACTAATGAAAAACTGTTTTTT
CASSFRRGSTNEKLFF
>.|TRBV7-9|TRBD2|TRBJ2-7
TGTGCCAGCAGCTCACTTAGCGGGAGAGGGTACGAGCAGTACTTC
CASSSLSGRGYEQYF
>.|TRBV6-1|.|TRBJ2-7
TGTGCCAGCAGCAAACAGGGACCTACCTACGAGCAGTACTTC
CASSKQGPTYEQYF
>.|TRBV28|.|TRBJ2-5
TGTGCCACAAAGAGCGGCGGTGAGACCCAGTACTTC
CATKSGGETQYF
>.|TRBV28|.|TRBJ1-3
TGTGCCAGCAGTCCGGGGCCTCGAGGGGACACCATATATTTT
CASSPGPRGDTIYF
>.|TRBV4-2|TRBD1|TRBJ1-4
TGTGCCAGCAGCCAAGATCGTACCGGGACAGGGTACGTAAAACTGTTTTTT
CASSQDRTGTGYVKLFF
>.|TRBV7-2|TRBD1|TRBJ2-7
TGTGCCAGCAGCTTACCTCCGGGACAGGTGTCCTACGAGCAGTACTTC
CASSLPPGQVSYEQYF
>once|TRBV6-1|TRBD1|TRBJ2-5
TGTGCCAGCAGTGCGTCACAGGGGGGAAAGACCCAGTACTTC
CASSASQGGKTQYF
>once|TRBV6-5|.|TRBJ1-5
TGTGCCAGCAGTCGCGGTACAGTCGGGAATCAGCCCCAGCATTTT
CASSRGTVGNQPQHF
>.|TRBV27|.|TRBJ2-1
TGTGCCAGCAGGGGGAGCTACAATGAGCAGTTCTTC
CASRGSYNEQFF
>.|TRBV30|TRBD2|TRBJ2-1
TGTGCCTGGACTAGCGGGAGGCTTAGCTCCTACAATGAGCAGTTCTTC
CAWTSGRLSSYNEQFF
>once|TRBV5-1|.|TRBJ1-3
TGCGCCAGCAGCGTAACCGCCACAGGGTTTGGTGGAAACACCATATATTTT
CASSVTATGFGGNTIYF
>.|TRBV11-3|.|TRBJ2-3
TGTGCCAGCAGCCCAACGGGGGGCACAGATACGCAGTATTTT
CASSPTGGTDTQYF
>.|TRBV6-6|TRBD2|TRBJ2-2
TGTGCCAGCACCCCGGGGGGAGATAACACCGGGGAGCTGTTTTTT
CASTPGGDNTGELFF
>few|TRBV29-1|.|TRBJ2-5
TGCAGCGTTGAAGATCGGGGGACCCAGTACTTC
CSVEDRGTQYF
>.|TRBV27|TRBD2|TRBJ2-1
TGTGCCAGCAGTCCCGTAGCGGTCCCGGGGGGTGAGCAGTTCTTC
CASSPVAVPGGEQFF
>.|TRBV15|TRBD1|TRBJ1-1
TGTGCCACCAGAGACCGGGACAGGGGAATCGGCACTGAAGCTTTCTTT
CATRDRDRGIGTEAFF
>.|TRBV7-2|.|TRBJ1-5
TGTGCCAGCAGCCGCGACCCAGGGTCCTCTAATCAGCCCCAGCATTTT
CASSRDPGSSNQPQHF
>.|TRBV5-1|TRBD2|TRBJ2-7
TGCGCCAGCAGCTTGGCGGTAGCGGGAATCCACGAGCAGTACTTC
CASSLAVAGIHEQYF
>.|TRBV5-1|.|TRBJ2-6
TGCGCCAGCAGCTTGCGGGGGGCCACTGGGGCCAACGTCCTGACTTTC
CASSLRGATGANVLTF
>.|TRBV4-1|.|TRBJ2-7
TGCGCCAGCAGCCAATATGGTACTATCGGTGGTTACTACGAGCAGTACTTC
CASSQYGTIGGYYEQYF
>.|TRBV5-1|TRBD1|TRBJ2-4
TGCGCCAGCAGCTTGGCCGACAGGGATGTGAACATTCAGTACTTC
CASSLADRDVNIQYF
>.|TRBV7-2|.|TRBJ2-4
TGTGCCAGCAGCCCCACACTGATAGCCAAAAACATTCAGTACTTC
CASSPTLIAKNIQYF
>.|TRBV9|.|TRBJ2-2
TGTGCCAGCAGCGTAGTTGCCGGGGCCGGGGAGCTGTTTTTT
CASSVVAGAGELFF
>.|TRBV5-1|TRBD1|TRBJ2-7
TGCGCCAGCAGCTTGATCGGCAGGGGGTACTCCTACGAGCAGTACTTC
CASSLIGRGYSYEQYF
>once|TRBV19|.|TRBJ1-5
TGTGCCAGTAGTACCCCGCACCTCGGATTTCAGCCCCAGCATTTT
CASSTPHLGFQPQHF
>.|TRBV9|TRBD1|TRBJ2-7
TGTGCCAGCAGCGTAATTTTCCAGGACAGGGGGTTTGGGCAGTACTTC
CASSVIFQDRGFGQYF
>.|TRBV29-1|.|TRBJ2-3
TGCAGCGTTGTGACAGATAGCACAGATACGCAGTATTTT
CSVVTDSTDTQYF
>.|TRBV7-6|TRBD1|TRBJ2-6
TGTGCCAGCAGCCCCAGGGACAGGGTGAGATCTGGGGCCAACGTCCTGACTTTC
CASSPRDRVRSGANVLTF